This TCR beta chain was documented in a study of T cell responses to AZD1222 COVID-19 vaccine. Second-dose timings of about 4 or about 12 weeks were pooled. Comment on this clone: Its matching antigen is unknown.

General observations from the study: Repertoire collection took place solely once the T cell response had peaked. Possibly, clonal diversity was underestimated; donors were largely white British and included more females.

TCRdb's table, derived via immunoSEQ multiplex PCR, lists solely in-frame clones and lacks some. The sample includes around 170,000 clones, over 90% of them seen just once. Germline CDR1 and CDR2: GTSNPN and SVGIG (reference sequence). The V and J ends lost 1 base and 12 bases, in that order; junction bases with no gene match: 9. This CDR3 spans 13 amino acids. The genes are TRBV30 and TRBJ2-1; TRBD2 agrees at 7 bases. The clonotype comes from an adult who received the AZD1222 COVID-19 vaccine. This material consisted of peripheral blood, taken 28 days after the second AZD1222 dose. The CDR3 protein is CAWSEGRGYRQFF. CDR3 nucleotide sequence: TGTGCCTGGAGTGAGGGGAGGGGCTACAGGCAGTTCTTC.